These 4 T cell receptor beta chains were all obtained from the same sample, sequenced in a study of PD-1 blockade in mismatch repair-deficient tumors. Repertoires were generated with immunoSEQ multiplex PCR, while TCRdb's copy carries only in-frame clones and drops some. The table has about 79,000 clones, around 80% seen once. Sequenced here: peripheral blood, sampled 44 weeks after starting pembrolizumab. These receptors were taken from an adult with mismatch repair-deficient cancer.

CDR3 sequence reads: CASSQDGAGVGTQYF. The CDR3 DNA sequence: TGCGCCAGCAGCCAAGATGGAGCAGGGGTAGGGACCCAGTACTTC. The chain carries TRBV4-1 and TRBJ2-5; tentatively, D is TRBD1 (6 bases). The germline V gene encodes CDR1 MGHRA and CDR2 YSYEKL. V gave up 0 bases and J gave up 7 bases, with 15 bases separating them. CDR3 size: 15 residues.

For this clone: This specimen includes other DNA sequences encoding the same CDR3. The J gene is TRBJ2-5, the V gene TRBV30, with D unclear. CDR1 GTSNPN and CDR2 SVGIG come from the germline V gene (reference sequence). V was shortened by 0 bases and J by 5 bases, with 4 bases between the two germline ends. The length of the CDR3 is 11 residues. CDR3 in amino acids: CAWSVGETQYF. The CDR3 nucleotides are TGTGCCTGGAGTGTAGGGGAGACCCAGTACTTC.

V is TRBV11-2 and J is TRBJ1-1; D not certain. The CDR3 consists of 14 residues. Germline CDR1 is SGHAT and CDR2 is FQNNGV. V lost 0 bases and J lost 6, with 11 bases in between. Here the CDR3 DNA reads TGTGCCAGCAGCTTAGATGGTCGGGTTCCTGAAGCTTTCTTT. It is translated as CASSLDGRVPEAFF.

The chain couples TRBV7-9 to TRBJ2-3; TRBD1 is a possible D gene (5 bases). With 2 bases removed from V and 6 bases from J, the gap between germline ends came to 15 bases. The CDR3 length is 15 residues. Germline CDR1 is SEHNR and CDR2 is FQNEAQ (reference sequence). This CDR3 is CASSLLGPGADTQYF. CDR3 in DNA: TGTGCCAGCAGCTTATTGGGTCCTGGGGCGGATACGCAGTATTTT.